The 32 T cell receptor beta chains presented below share a single source sample, sequenced in a study of cytomegalovirus exposure and HLA in healthy donors. PCR primers comprised 60 Vbeta and 13 Jbeta primers. TCRdb's copy holds only in-frame clones and misses some; the assay was immunoSEQ multiplex PCR. The table records about 130,000 clones, around 9% of them present only once. The material sequenced was PBMCs. These TCRs come from a woman between 40 and 50 years old in good health and CMV-seropositive.

J is TRBJ2-2 and V is TRBV4-1, with 8 bases lining up with TRBD2. The CDR3 has 17 amino acids. From germline, CDR1 is MGHRA and CDR2 YSYEKL. V shed 0 bases, J shed 6 bases, and the junction held 9 bases outside the gene matches. The CDR3 protein is CASSQEGAGAPPGELFF. The CDR3 bases are TGCGCCAGCAGCCAAGAAGGAGCGGGGGCCCCCCCCGGGGAGCTGTTTTTT.

The rearrangement uses TRBV19 and TRBJ1-2; 7 bases agree with TRBD1. The CDR3 sequence is 12 residues long. V was clipped by 4 bases and J by 9 bases; unmatched bases: 5. The germline V gene has CDR1 LNHDA and CDR2 SQIVND (reference sequence). The CDR3 here is CASSSDRVRYTF. The CDR3 DNA follows: TGTGCCAGTAGTAGCGACAGGGTTCGCTACACCTTC.

The chain carries TRBV10-3 and TRBJ2-3, with 7 bases aligning to TRBD1. The CDR3 contains 19 residues. V gave up 0 bases and J gave up 6 bases; unmatched junction bases: 18. In germline, CDR1 is ENHRY, CDR2 SYGVKD. The CDR3 nucleotides are TGTGCCATCAGTGAGTCAAAGGGAACAGGGGCACCCGCAAGGGATACGCAGTATTTT. Protein sequence: CAISESKGTGAPARDTQYF.

The chain recombines TRBV5-1 with TRBJ2-1; 10 nucleotides agree with TRBD2. This CDR3 comprises 17 residues. Germline V gene lookup returns CDR1 SGHRS and CDR2 YFSETQ. Germline trimming cut 0 bases from V and 4 bases from J; bases unmatched to any gene: 7. In nucleotides, the CDR3 is TGCGCCAGCAGCTTGGCTAGCGGGGGTACATCATACAATGAGCAGTTCTTC. Encoded protein: CASSLASGGTSYNEQFF. The entire variable domain, with the rest obtained from reference TRBV5-1 and TRBJ2-1, is as follows: KAGVTQTPRYLIKTRGQQVTLSCSPISGHRSVSWYQQTPGQGLQFLFEYFSETQRNKGNFPGRFSGRQFSNSRSEMNVSTLELGDSALYLCASSLASGGTSYNEQFFGPGTRLTVL.

The gene calls are TRBV7-9 and TRBJ2-5, with D tentatively TRBD2 (5 bases). Germline V gives CDR1 SEHNR, CDR2 FQNEAQ (reference sequence). Trimming shortened V by 2 bases and J by 9 bases, and 19 bases separated the two germline ends. This CDR3 spans 15 amino acids. CDR3 amino acids: CASSLSALGLRAQYF. The CDR3 DNA sequence: TGTGCCAGCAGCTTATCGGCGCTTGGCCTGAGGGCCCAGTACTTC. Supplemented by reference TRBV7-9 and TRBJ2-5, the full variable domain reads DTGVSQNPRHKITKRGQNVTFRCDPISEHNRLYWYRQTLGQGPEFLTYFQNEAQLEKSRLLSDRFSAERPKGSFSTLEIQRTEQGDSAMYLCASSLSALGLRAQYFGPGTRLLVL.

This chain joins TRBV6-1 and TRBJ2-3, with TRBD2 matching 13 bases. V lost 9 bases, J lost 4 bases, and 4 bases stayed unmatched. Germline V CDR1 and CDR2: MNHNS, SASEGT. This CDR3 contains 14 residues. The CDR3 loop reads CASQTSGGPDTQYF. For the CDR3, the DNA is TGTGCCAGTCAGACTAGCGGGGGGCCAGATACGCAGTATTTT.

This clone was counted only a few times. The chain employs TRBV6-5 and TRBJ1-5, with D possibly matching TRBD1 (6 bases). V was pared by 8 bases and J by 2 bases, with 16 bases between. The germline V gene has CDR1 MNHEY and CDR2 SVGAGI. This CDR3 spans 15 amino acids. The CDR3 nucleotides read TGTGCCAGCTCAACCACAGGGAGGGGCAATCAGCCCCAGCATTTT. This sequence encodes CASSTTGRGNQPQHF.

This clone was seen more than once but under ten times. This sequence joins TRBV6-5 and TRBJ1-5; 8 bases map to TRBD1. This CDR3 region has 15 residues. Germline loops: CDR1 MNHEY, CDR2 SVGAGI. V dropped 4 bases and J dropped 6; count of bases not matched to a gene: 8. In nucleotides, the CDR3 is TGTGCCAGCAGTTCCCGACAGGGGATGAGTCAGCCCCAGCATTTT. It is translated as CASSSRQGMSQPQHF.

This chain connects TRBV20-1 to TRBJ1-3; D is uncertain. With 5 bases removed from V and 4 bases from J, the gap between germline ends came to 6 bases. This CDR3 spans 11 amino acids. Germline CDR1 and CDR2: DFQATT and SNEGSKA (reference sequence). CDR3 loop: CSASQGNTIYF. DNA for the CDR3: TGCAGTGCTTCCCAGGGAAACACCATATATTTT.

In regard to this clone: Within the sample, other DNA sequences also encode this same CDR3. The chain joins TRBV25-1 to TRBJ2-1; TRBD1 might be the D (5 bases). The CDR3 has 14 amino acids. The V end lost 4 bases, the J end lost 1 base, and 8 bases lay between the germline ends. The germline V gene encodes CDR1 MGHDK and CDR2 SYGVNS. The CDR3 nucleotides read TGTGCCAGCAGTGTAAGGGGATCCTACAATGAGCAGTTCTTC. This sequence encodes CASSVRGSYNEQFF.

This clone was found a few times. This chain connects TRBV6-5 to TRBJ1-4; no definite D call. CDR1 MNHEY and CDR2 SVGAGI come from the germline V gene. This CDR3 is built from 14 residues. Between the trimmed V and J ends, which lost 6 bases and 8 bases, there was a span of 16 bases. In nucleotides, the CDR3 is TGTGCCAGCAGGGATCGGGAAGTGAGGGAAAAACTGTTTTTT. Its protein product is CASRDREVREKLFF.

This clone turned up a few times. This chain uses TRBV5-4 with TRBJ1-2, with 10 bases identical to TRBD1. This CDR3 contains 13 residues. The germline gives CDR1 SGHNT, CDR2 YYREEE (reference sequence). The trim removed 3 bases at V and 8 bases at J, leaving 4 bases unmatched. Written as DNA, the CDR3 is TGTGCCAGCAGCTGGGACAGGGGAGGAGGCTACACCTTC. It yields the protein CASSWDRGGGYTF. The full variable domain, in which reference TRBV5-4 and TRBJ1-2 provide the parts outside the CDR3, is ETGVTQSPTHLIKTRGQQVTLRCSSQSGHNTVSWYQQALGQGPQFIFQYYREEENGRGNFPPRFSGLQFPNYSSELNVNALELDDSALYLCASSWDRGGGYTFGSGTRLTVV.

The chain couples TRBV9 to TRBJ2-7; possible D gene TRBD1, 6 bases. V shed 3 bases and J shed 1 base, with 8 bases lying between them. The CDR3 is made up of 13 amino acids. Germline V gives CDR1 SGDLS, CDR2 YYNGEE. In nucleotides, the CDR3 is TGTGCCAGCAGCGGGACAGCTTCCTACGAGCAGTACTTC. Translated: CASSGTASYEQYF.

This clone was counted only a few times. The chain carries TRBV27 and TRBJ2-7; 7 bases fit TRBD2. The J segment lost 2 bases and the V segment lost 5 bases, leaving 6 bases of the junction unmatched. Germline CDR1 reads MNHEY; CDR2 reads SMNVEV (reference sequence). The CDR3 spans 14 residues. Here the CDR3 reads CASSLLGGTYEQYF. The CDR3 nucleotides are TGTGCCAGCAGTCTTCTCGGGGGGACCTACGAGCAGTACTTC.

This clone was seen more than once but under ten times. This sequence joins TRBV6-6 and TRBJ1-1; TRBD1 might be the D (5 bases). Trimming stripped 2 bases from V and 6 bases from J, with 19 bases between. The CDR3 extends over 16 amino acids. CDR1 is MNHNY and CDR2 is SVGAGI in the germline V gene (reference sequence). The DNA of the CDR3 is TGTGCCAGCAGTTACCATAGACAGATCAAAACGGCTGAAGCTTTCTTT. The encoded protein is CASSYHRQIKTAEAFF.

This clone was seen a handful of times. V gene TRBV7-9 combines with J gene TRBJ2-7; no clear D gene. Trimming cost V 5 bases and J 2 bases, with 7 bases left between them. CDR1 and CDR2 from the germline V gene are SEHNR and FQNEAQ (reference sequence). The CDR3 sequence is 12 residues long. CDR3: CASSVTTYEQYF. Written as DNA, the CDR3 is TGTGCCAGCAGCGTCACAACCTACGAGCAGTACTTC. The whole variable domain, filled in from reference TRBV7-9 and TRBJ2-7, reads DTGVSQNPRHKITKRGQNVTFRCDPISEHNRLYWYRQTLGQGPEFLTYFQNEAQLEKSRLLSDRFSAERPKGSFSTLEIQRTEQGDSAMYLCASSVTTYEQYFGPGTRLTVT.

This clone was detected a few times. V is TRBV18 and J is TRBJ2-5, with D perhaps TRBD1 (5 bases). V lost 3 bases and J 6 bases, leaving 17 bases between the germline ends. The length of the CDR3 is 15 residues. In germline, CDR1 is KGHSH, CDR2 LQKENI. CDR3 sequence: CASSPPSQGRQTQYF. The CDR3 DNA follows: TGTGCCAGCTCACCCCCCAGCCAGGGAAGGCAGACCCAGTACTTC.

J is TRBJ1-5 and V is TRBV5-4; 8 nucleotides agree with TRBD1. Germline CDR1 and CDR2: SGHNT and YYREEE (reference sequence). The CDR3 spans 15 residues. The V gene end was trimmed by 4 bases and the J gene end by 2 bases; junction bases not matched to a gene: 5. This CDR3 reads CASSVTGEGNQPQHF. CDR3 in DNA: TGTGCCAGCAGCGTGACAGGGGAGGGCAATCAGCCCCAGCATTTT.

The genes are TRBV7-4 and TRBJ2-7, with 8 bases identical to TRBD2. The CDR3 contains 14 residues. The germline V gene encodes CDR1 SGHVT and CDR2 SQSDAQ. With V trimmed by 5 bases and J by 7 bases, 10 bases remained unmatched. The CDR3 is CASSLGGGLKEQYF. The CDR3 DNA reads as TGTGCCAGCAGCCTCGGGGGGGGGCTCAAAGAGCAGTACTTC.

In its sample, this clone was seen a few times. The chain couples TRBV6-5 to TRBJ2-3; 11 nucleotides line up with TRBD2. CDR3 length: 14 amino acids. The V segment lost 6 bases and the J segment 6 bases; nucleotides outside the gene matches: 5. Germline assignment: CDR1 MNHEY and CDR2 SVGAGI. CDR3 in amino acids: CASRPSGGRDTQYF. For the CDR3, the DNA is TGTGCCAGCAGGCCTAGCGGGGGGAGGGATACGCAGTATTTT.

The rearrangement joins TRBV14 to TRBJ1-1; D is perhaps TRBD1 (5 bases). The CDR3 extends over 15 amino acids. Germline-derived CDR1 and CDR2 are SGHDN and FVKESK. The V end was cut by 1 base, the J end by 6 bases, with 15 bases between. In DNA, the CDR3 is TGTGCCAGCAGCCAAGTAAGGGGCTCTGGGGCTGAAGCTTTCTTT. Protein sequence: CASSQVRGSGAEAFF.

The CDR3 DNA follows: TGTGCCAGTAGGGCGGGACAGGGGGCTCGGGGCTACACCTTC. This gives the protein CASRAGQGARGYTF. V usage is TRBV19 and J usage is TRBJ1-2; 12 bases are shared with TRBD1. The trim removed 6 bases at V and 8 bases at J, leaving 7 bases unmatched. From germline, CDR1 is LNHDA and CDR2 SQIVND (reference sequence). The CDR3 is 14 residues long.

In this sample, this clone turned up a few times. V is TRBV5-1 and J is TRBJ1-2, with 10 bases that match TRBD1. With 4 bases clipped from V and 0 bases from J, the junction kept 3 bases outside the gene matches. The CDR3 consists of 15 residues. Per the germline V gene, CDR1 is SGHRS and CDR2 is YFSETQ. In nucleotides, the CDR3 is TGCGCCAGCAGCCTGGGGACAGGGGCTAACTATGGCTACACCTTC. Translated, it gives CASSLGTGANYGYTF.

The DNA for the CDR3 is TGTGCCAGCAGTTGGAACAGGGCCTACGAGCAGTACTTC. Translation gives CASSWNRAYEQYF. V is TRBV27 and J is TRBJ2-7; possible D gene TRBD1, 6 bases. Looked up from germline, CDR1 is MNHEY and CDR2 is SMNVEV (reference sequence). The CDR3 length is 13 residues. The V gene lost 4 bases and the J gene lost 2 bases, with 9 bases spanning the gap.

This clone has a handful of counts. The genes are TRBV5-1 and TRBJ2-5, with D unclear. Germline V lookup: CDR1 SGHRS, CDR2 YFSETQ. The germline V and J ends were trimmed by 0 bases and 5 bases, with 11 bases remaining between them. The CDR3 totals 14 residues. The DNA for the CDR3 is TGCGCCAGCAGCTTGGGTTCCAGAGGCGAGACCCAGTACTTC. It yields the protein CASSLGSRGETQYF.

This clone was recorded a few times. The chain uses TRBV5-4 and TRBJ2-5, with TRBD1 matching over 8 bases. V gave up 0 bases and J gave up 3 bases; unmatched junction bases: 1. CDR1 is SGHNT, CDR2 YYREEE, per germline (reference sequence). This CDR3 is 14 amino acids long. The chain's CDR3 is CASSLETGEETQYF. The CDR3 DNA reads TGTGCCAGCAGCTTGGAGACAGGGGAAGAGACCCAGTACTTC.

The rearrangement joins TRBV4-1 to TRBJ1-6; D gene unclear. The V end lost 4 bases, the J end lost 7 bases, and 17 bases lay between the germline ends. The CDR3 is 16 amino acids. Germline CDR1 is MGHRA and CDR2 is YSYEKL. CDR3 bases: TGCGCCAGCAGCCCCCCCTGGCCCATCGGGAATTCACCCCTCCACTTT. Translating gives CASSPPWPIGNSPLHF.

This clone was seen only a few times. The chain combines TRBV10-3 with TRBJ2-7; D possibly corresponds to TRBD2 (5 bases). Looked up from germline, CDR1 is ENHRY and CDR2 is SYGVKD. The CDR3 is 14 amino acids. V was trimmed by 5 bases and J by 2 bases, leaving 13 bases between them. CDR3 in DNA: TGTGCCATCAGTTTCCGGGATACGCCCTACGAGCAGTACTTC. As protein: CAISFRDTPYEQYF.

The table lists this clone with a few counts. J is TRBJ2-1 and V is TRBV12-5, with TRBD1 as a possible D gene (5 bases). CDR3 length: 11 amino acids. CDR1 is LGHNT, CDR2 FRNRAP, per germline. Trimming removed 6 bases from V and 12 bases from J, with 12 bases in between. The CDR3 coding sequence is TGTGCTAGTGGCTTCGCCCAGGGGCAGTTCTTC. Its translation is CASGFAQGQFF.

This clone was counted only a few times. The V call is TRBV5-6, the J call TRBJ1-1, with a possible D match to TRBD1 (6 bases). Per germline, CDR1 SGHDT and CDR2 YYEEEE. The CDR3 loop spans 13 amino acids. Trimming took off 6 bases at V and 10 bases at J, with 19 bases between the two ends. This CDR3 is CASIGSGAVGAFF. In DNA form, the CDR3 reads TGTGCCAGCATCGGCTCAGGGGCGGTTGGAGCTTTCTTT.

This clone was observed a handful of times. The V call is TRBV7-8, the J call TRBJ1-6, with D perhaps TRBD1 (5 bases). Trimming shortened V by 5 bases and J by 0 bases, and 17 bases separated the two germline ends. CDR1 is SGHVS, CDR2 FQNEAQ, per germline. The CDR3 is 18 amino acids. The CDR3 is CASSLVVDSLSYNSPLHF. The CDR3 nucleotides read TGTGCCAGCAGCCTAGTGGTTGACAGCCTCTCCTATAATTCACCCCTCCACTTT.

This clone occurred a few times. This chain uses TRBV7-2 with TRBJ1-2; 7 bases match TRBD1. There are 15 residues in the CDR3. Germline V gives CDR1 SGHTA, CDR2 FQGNSA. With 4 bases clipped from V and 3 bases from J, the junction kept 8 bases outside the gene matches. The CDR3 DNA is TGTGCCAGCAGCTCCTCCCCGGGACAGTACTATGGCTACACCTTC. This translates into CASSSSPGQYYGYTF.